A selection of T cell receptor beta chains follows, all from one sample in a study of blood T cells in healthy people across ages. TCRdb re-called the 5' RACE reads through MiXCR, storing one row per CDR3 protein. The sample has almost 1 million distinct CDR3 sequences, about 53% seen once. Sequenced: blood. These receptors came from a woman aged 55 to 70 in good health. The CDR3 runs from the conserved cysteine through the conserved F or W. Each record gives: J gene, clone size, V gene, D gene, CDR3 protein, CDR3 DNA. A D gene is named only where the DNA matches it firmly. Clone sizes are given selectively: once, few, many, or a class where the clone is expanded.

TRBJ2-1 NA TRBV7-2 NA CASTLDRSSYNEQFF TGTGCCAGCACCCTAGACAGAAGCTCCTACAATGAGCAGTTCTTC
TRBJ2-7 NA TRBV14 NA CASSSAVLSGEQYF TGTGCCAGCAGCTCAGCGGTACTCTCCGGAGAGCAGTACTTC
TRBJ2-7 NA TRBV7-2 TRBD2 CATRGTSVYEQYF TGTGCCACGAGGGGGACTAGTGTCTACGAGCAGTACTTC
TRBJ1-3 once TRBV4-1 NA CASSQPIARGKKSGNTIYF TGCGCCAGCAGCCAACCGATTGCAAGGGGAAAGAAGTCTGGAAACACCATATATTTT
TRBJ2-7 NA TRBV2 TRBD1 CASSEGTGYTYEQYF TGTGCCAGCAGTGAAGGGACAGGGTATACCTACGAGCAGTACTTC
TRBJ2-1 once TRBV28 NA CASNPGLAANEQFF TGTGCCAGCAACCCCGGGTTAGCGGCTAATGAGCAGTTCTTC
TRBJ1-5 NA TRBV20-1 NA CSARDFAQTHSNQPQHF TGCAGTGCTAGAGACTTCGCCCAGACTCATAGCAATCAGCCCCAGCATTTT
TRBJ2-1 NA TRBV20-1 NA CSAAVNAEGGQFF TGCAGTGCTGCCGTGAACGCCGAAGGAGGGCAGTTCTTC
TRBJ1-2 NA TRBV29-1 NA CSASGQTFNYGYTF TGCAGCGCATCCGGACAGACGTTCAACTATGGCTACACCTTC
TRBJ2-3 few TRBV6-5 TRBD2 CASSYRRLAGVQDTQYF TGTGCCAGCAGTTACCGCAGACTAGCGGGAGTTCAAGATACGCAGTATTTT
TRBJ2-7 NA TRBV20-1 NA CSAEPLARRTPYEQYF TGCAGTGCTGAGCCATTAGCGCGCCGAACACCCTACGAGCAGTACTTC
TRBJ1-1 once TRBV15 TRBD1 CASSEKMTGWVKAFF TGTGCCTCCAGCGAGAAAATGACAGGGTGGGTTAAAGCTTTCTTT
TRBJ2-1 NA TRBV5-1 NA CASSFRLGGTYNEQFF TGCGCCAGCAGCTTTCGTTTGGGCGGGACCTACAATGAGCAGTTCTTC
TRBJ1-4 few TRBV12-3/TRBV12-4 TRBD1 CASNTGVRGKLFF TGTGCCAGCAATACAGGGGTCCGGGGAAAACTGTTTTTT
TRBJ1-4 many TRBV2 TRBD1 CASSLQGAREKLFF TGTGCCAGCAGCCTGCAGGGGGCTCGTGAAAAACTGTTTTTT
TRBJ2-4 NA TRBV12-3/TRBV12-4 NA CASSFGLDSREQYF TGTGCCAGCAGTTTTGGGTTGGACAGCCGGGAGCAGTACTTC
TRBJ2-3 NA TRBV7-9 NA CASREVLTDTQYF TGTGCCAGCAGAGAGGTCCTCACAGATACGCAGTATTTT
TRBJ2-5 few TRBV25-1 NA CASEHGGTQETQYF TGTGCCAGCGAACATGGGGGGACCCAAGAGACCCAGTACTTC
TRBJ2-1 NA TRBV30 NA CAWSVLTGYNEQFF TGTGCCTGGAGTGTACTCACAGGTTACAATGAGCAGTTCTTC
TRBJ1-2 NA TRBV4-1 NA CASSQGGVHYGYTF TGCGCCAGCAGCCAAGGCGGGGTGCACTATGGCTACACCTTC
TRBJ2-1 NA TRBV4-1 TRBD2 CASSYTAGGRAWNEQFF TGCGCCAGCAGCTATACCGCGGGCGGGAGGGCCTGGAATGAGCAGTTCTTC
TRBJ2-7 NA TRBV5-1 NA CASSDEKGSYEQYF TGCGCCAGCAGCGATGAAAAAGGCTCCTACGAGCAGTACTTC
TRBJ2-1 NA TRBV10-3 NA CAISEPSSYNEQFF TGTGCCATCAGCGAGCCGAGCTCCTACAATGAGCAGTTCTTC
TRBJ2-3 NA TRBV6-1 TRBD2 CASRGLAGGLSSTDTQYF TGTGCCAGCAGAGGACTAGCGGGGGGCCTTTCTAGCACAGATACGCAGTATTTT
TRBJ2-1 NA TRBV7-2 NA CASSSPTRKRSEQFF TGTGCCAGCAGCTCTCCGACTCGGAAGAGGTCTGAGCAGTTCTTC
TRBJ2-1 few TRBV4-1 NA CASSRDVTVVSYNEQFF TGCGCCAGCAGCCGGGATGTGACGGTCGTCTCCTACAATGAGCAGTTCTTC
TRBJ1-2 NA TRBV5-1 NA CASSLMGRDDRTF TGCGCCAGCAGCTTGATGGGGCGGGACGACCGCACCTTC
TRBJ1-6 NA TRBV5-4 NA CASSRDTYGDSPLHF TGTGCCAGCAGCCGTGACACTTACGGCGATTCACCCCTCCACTTT
TRBJ2-1 NA TRBV20-1 NA CSAIGGMAEQFF TGCAGTGCTATAGGAGGTATGGCTGAGCAGTTCTTC
TRBJ1-1 once TRBV28 NA CASFGSMNTEAFF TGTGCCAGCTTTGGAAGTATGAACACTGAAGCTTTCTTT
TRBJ1-2 NA TRBV4-1 NA CASSQDRGRAGYTF TGCGCCAGCAGCCAAGATCGGGGTAGGGCAGGCTACACCTTC
TRBJ2-6 NA TRBV30 NA CAWRLPGANVLTF TGTGCCTGGAGGCTCCCGGGGGCCAACGTCCTGACTTTC
TRBJ1-1 NA TRBV10-3 NA CAISPWGTEAFF TGTGCCATCAGCCCCTGGGGCACTGAAGCTTTCTTT
TRBJ2-1 once TRBV11-2 TRBD2 CASRQAGKRSGETQFF TGTGCCAGCCGCCAAGCGGGGAAACGTTCTGGGGAGACCCAGTTCTTC
TRBJ2-3 few TRBV7-2 NA CASSSAGHSTDTQYF TGTGCCAGCAGCTCGGCGGGACATAGCACAGATACGCAGTATTTT
TRBJ2-6 NA TRBV5-1 NA CASSWDVSSGANVLTF TGCGCCAGCAGCTGGGACGTCAGCTCTGGGGCCAACGTCCTGACTTTC